This T cell receptor beta chain was recovered during a study of T cell responses to AZD1222 COVID-19 vaccine. At the level of the study: Samples with a second dose at about 4 or about 12 weeks were pooled together.

Germline assignment: CDR1 KGHSH and CDR2 LQKENI. With 2 bases removed from V and 7 bases from J, the gap between germline ends came to 14 bases. The CDR3 runs to 14 residues. Produced via immunoSEQ multiplex PCR; TCRdb's table is partial and in-frame only. The data show over 150,000 clones, with 85% to 90% seen just once and around 6.4% held by the top ten. The study's findings and limits: Donor demographics were predominantly white British with a female majority; clonal diversity may be underestimated.

Comment on this clone: The antigen remains unidentified.

The source is an adult in good health. The chain links TRBV18 to TRBJ1-1, with TRBD1 as a possible D gene (6 bases). The sample in question was peripheral blood, obtained on day 0 of AZD1222 vaccination. The CDR3 spells CASSPKGGGLEAFF. CDR3 nucleotide sequence: TGTGCCAGCTCACCAAAAGGCGGGGGGCTTGAAGCTTTCTTT. The full variable domain, completed using reference TRBV18 and TRBJ1-1, is NAGVMQNPRHLVRRRGQEARLRCSPMKGHSHVYWYRQLPEEGLKFMVYLQKENIIDESGMPKERFSAEFPKEGPSILRIQQVVRGDSAAYFCASSPKGGGLEAFFGQGTRLTVV.